The sequence of this TCR beta chain was determined in a study of blood T cell repertoires in COVID-19. Generated by immunoSEQ multiplex PCR, the TCRdb table keeps only in-frame clones and is missing some. The sample records 28,000 or so clones, about 86% being singletons. The CDR3 has 14 amino acids. CDR1 and CDR2 from the germline V gene are SGHRS and YFSETQ. V dropped 3 bases and J dropped 2 bases, with 6 bases sitting between them. The chain couples TRBV5-1 to TRBJ1-6; no clear D gene. The material sequenced was peripheral blood. The origin of this receptor is a human donor in a cohort sampled during active COVID-19. The CDR3 nucleotides are TGCGCCAGCAGCTGGGGAGCCTATAATTCACCCCTCCACTTT. Encoded protein: CASSWGAYNSPLHF.